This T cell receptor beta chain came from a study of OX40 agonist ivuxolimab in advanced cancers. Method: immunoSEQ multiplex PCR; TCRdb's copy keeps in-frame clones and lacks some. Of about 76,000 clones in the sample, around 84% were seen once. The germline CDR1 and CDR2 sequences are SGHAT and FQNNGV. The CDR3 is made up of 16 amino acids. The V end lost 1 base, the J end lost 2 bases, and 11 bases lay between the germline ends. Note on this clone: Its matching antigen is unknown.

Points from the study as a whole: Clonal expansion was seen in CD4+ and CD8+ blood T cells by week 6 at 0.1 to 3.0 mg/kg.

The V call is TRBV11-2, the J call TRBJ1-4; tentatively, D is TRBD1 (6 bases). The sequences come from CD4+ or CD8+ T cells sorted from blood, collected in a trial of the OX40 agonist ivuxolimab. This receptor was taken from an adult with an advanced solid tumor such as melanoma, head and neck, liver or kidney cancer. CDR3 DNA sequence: TGTGCCAGCAGCTTAGTTGGCGGGGGCACTAATGAAAAACTGTTTTTT. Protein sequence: CASSLVGGGTNEKLFF.